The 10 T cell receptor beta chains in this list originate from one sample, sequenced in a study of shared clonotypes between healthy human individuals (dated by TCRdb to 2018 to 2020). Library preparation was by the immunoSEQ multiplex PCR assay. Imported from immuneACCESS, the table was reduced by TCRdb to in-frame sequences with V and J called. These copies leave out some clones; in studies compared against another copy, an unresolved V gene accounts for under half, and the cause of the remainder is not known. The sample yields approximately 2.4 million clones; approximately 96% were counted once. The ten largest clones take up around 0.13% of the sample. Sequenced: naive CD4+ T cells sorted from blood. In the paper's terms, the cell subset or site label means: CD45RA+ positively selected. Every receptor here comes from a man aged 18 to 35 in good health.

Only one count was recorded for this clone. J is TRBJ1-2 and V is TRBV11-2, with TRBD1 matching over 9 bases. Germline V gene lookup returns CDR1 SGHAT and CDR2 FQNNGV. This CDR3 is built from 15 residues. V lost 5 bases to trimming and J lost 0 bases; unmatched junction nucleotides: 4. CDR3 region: CASSGQGTSNYGYTF. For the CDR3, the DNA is TGTGCCAGCAGCGGACAGGGGACATCTAACTATGGCTACACCTTC.

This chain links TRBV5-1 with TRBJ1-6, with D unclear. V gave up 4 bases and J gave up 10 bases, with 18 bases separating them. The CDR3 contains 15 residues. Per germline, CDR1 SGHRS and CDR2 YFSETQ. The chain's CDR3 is CASSALTEPYSPLHF. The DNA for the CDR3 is TGCGCCAGCAGCGCCCTGACGGAGCCCTACTCACCCCTCCACTTT.

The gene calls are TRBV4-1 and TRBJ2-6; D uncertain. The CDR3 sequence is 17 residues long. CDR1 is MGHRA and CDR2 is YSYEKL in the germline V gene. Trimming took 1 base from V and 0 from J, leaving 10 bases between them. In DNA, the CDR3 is TGCGCCAGCAGCCAAGGGAGTGGGCTCTCTGGGGCCAACGTCCTGACTTTC. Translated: CASSQGSGLSGANVLTF.

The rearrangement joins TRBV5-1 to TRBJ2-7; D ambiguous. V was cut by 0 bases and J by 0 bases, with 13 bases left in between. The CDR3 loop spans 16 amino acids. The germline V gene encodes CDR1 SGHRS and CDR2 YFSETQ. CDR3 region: CASSLVRAPTSYEQYF. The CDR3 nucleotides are TGCGCCAGCAGCTTGGTTAGGGCACCCACCTCCTACGAGCAGTACTTC. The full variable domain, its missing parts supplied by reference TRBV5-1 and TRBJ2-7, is KAGVTQTPRYLIKTRGQQVTLSCSPISGHRSVSWYQQTPGQGLQFLFEYFSETQRNKGNFPGRFSGRQFSNSRSEMNVSTLELGDSALYLCASSLVRAPTSYEQYFGPGTRLTVT.

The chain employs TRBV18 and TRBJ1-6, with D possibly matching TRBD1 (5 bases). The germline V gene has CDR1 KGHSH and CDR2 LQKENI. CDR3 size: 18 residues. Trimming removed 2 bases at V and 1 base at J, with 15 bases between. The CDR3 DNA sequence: TGTGCCAGCTCACCAAAGGGCAGGGAGGATTCCTATAATTCACCCCTCCACTTT. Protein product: CASSPKGREDSYNSPLHF.

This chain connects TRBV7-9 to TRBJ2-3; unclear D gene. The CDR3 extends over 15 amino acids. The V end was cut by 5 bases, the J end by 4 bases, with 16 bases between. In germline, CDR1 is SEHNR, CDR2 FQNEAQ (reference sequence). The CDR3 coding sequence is TGTGCCAGCAGCCCGCCGTGGCAGGCGGCAGATACGCAGTATTTT. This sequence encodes CASSPPWQAADTQYF.

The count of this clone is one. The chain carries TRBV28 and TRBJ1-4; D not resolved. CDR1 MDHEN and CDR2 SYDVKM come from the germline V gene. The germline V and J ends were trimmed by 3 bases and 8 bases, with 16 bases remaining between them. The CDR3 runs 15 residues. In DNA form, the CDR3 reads TGTGCCAGCAGTTTTTGGACCGCCCGAGGGGAAAAACTGTTTTTT. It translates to CASSFWTARGEKLFF.

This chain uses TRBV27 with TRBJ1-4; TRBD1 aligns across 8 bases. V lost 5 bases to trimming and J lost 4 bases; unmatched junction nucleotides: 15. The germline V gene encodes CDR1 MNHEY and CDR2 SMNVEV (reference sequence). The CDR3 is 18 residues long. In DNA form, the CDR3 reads TGTGCCAGCAGTGGAGAACGGACAGGGAAAGTAGTTAATGAAAAACTGTTTTTT. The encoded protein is CASSGERTGKVVNEKLFF.

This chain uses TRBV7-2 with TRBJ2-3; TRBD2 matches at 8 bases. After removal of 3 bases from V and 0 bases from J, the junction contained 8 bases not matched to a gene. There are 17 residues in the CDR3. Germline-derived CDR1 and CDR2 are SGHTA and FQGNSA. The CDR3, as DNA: TGTGCCAGCAGCTTGATACCGGCTAGCGGGAGCACAGATACGCAGTATTTT. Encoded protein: CASSLIPASGSTDTQYF.

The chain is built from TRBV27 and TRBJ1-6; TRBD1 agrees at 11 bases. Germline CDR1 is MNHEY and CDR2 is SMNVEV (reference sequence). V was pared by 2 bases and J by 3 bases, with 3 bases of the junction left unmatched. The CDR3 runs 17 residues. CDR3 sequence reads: CASSLRTGGGYNSPLHF. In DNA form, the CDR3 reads TGTGCCAGCAGTTTACGGACAGGGGGCGGCTATAATTCACCCCTCCACTTT.